This TCR beta chain is from a study of OX40 agonist ivuxolimab in advanced cancers. Comments on this clone: Its target is unknown.

The CDR3 is 17 residues long. Trimming at V came to 4 bases and at J to 3 bases, leaving 11 bases not matched to a gene. Germline V gene data show CDR1 as MDHEN and CDR2 as SYDVKM. The protocol was immunoSEQ multiplex PCR, while the TCRdb copy is restricted to in-frame clones and leaves out a portion. The top ten hold around 0.53% of the sample, which has about 79,000 clones, 80% to 95% seen once. Broader study findings: Nonresponders, in some cases, also had low normalized T-cell clonal expansion. Average numbers of expanded clones were greater in CD8+ T cells than in CD4+. The 0.1-3.0 mg/kg partial responders had among the lowest clonal expansion. Doses of 0.1 to 3.0 mg/kg were accompanied by clonal expansion of CD4+ and CD8+ blood T cells by week 6.

This chain uses TRBV28 with TRBJ2-1, with 8 bases that match TRBD2. The sample in question was CD4+ or CD8+ T cells sorted from blood, obtained in a trial of the OX40 agonist ivuxolimab. The clonotype comes from an adult with an advanced solid tumor such as melanoma, head and neck, liver or kidney cancer. The CDR3 here is CASSSHKGLVGYNEQFF. The CDR3 coding sequence is TGTGCCAGCAGTTCACACAAGGGACTAGTTGGCTACAATGAGCAGTTCTTC.